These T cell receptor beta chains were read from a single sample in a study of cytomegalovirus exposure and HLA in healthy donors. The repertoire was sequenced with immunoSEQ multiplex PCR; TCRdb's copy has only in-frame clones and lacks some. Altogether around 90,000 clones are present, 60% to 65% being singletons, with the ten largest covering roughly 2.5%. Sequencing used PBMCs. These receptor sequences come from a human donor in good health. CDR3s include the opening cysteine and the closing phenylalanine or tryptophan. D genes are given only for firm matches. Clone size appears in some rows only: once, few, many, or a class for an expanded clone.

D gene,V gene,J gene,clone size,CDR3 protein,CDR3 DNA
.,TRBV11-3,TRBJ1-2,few,CASSSWRGLDYTF,TGTGCCAGCAGCTCCTGGCGCGGTCTTGACTACACCTTC
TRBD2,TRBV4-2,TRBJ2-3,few,CASSRLSGGASTDTQYF,TGTGCCAGCAGCCGCCTTAGCGGGGGGGCTAGCACAGATACGCAGTATTTT
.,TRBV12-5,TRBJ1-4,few,CASGLVRIGFSNEKLFF,TGTGCTAGTGGTTTGGTACGAATCGGTTTCTCTAATGAAAAACTGTTTTTT
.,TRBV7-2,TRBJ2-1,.,CASSPTQVTYNEQFF,TGTGCCAGCAGCCCGACCCAGGTAACCTACAATGAGCAGTTCTTC
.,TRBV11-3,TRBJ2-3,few,CASSPRSGGIDTQYF,TGTGCCAGCAGCCCGCGATCCGGGGGAATAGATACGCAGTATTTT
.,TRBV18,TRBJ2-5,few,CASSPVRPQVPPEETQYF,TGTGCCAGCTCACCAGTACGTCCACAGGTCCCGCCTGAAGAGACCCAGTACTTC
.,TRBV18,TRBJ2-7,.,CASLDSTYEQYF,TGTGCCAGCTTAGACAGCACCTACGAGCAGTACTTC
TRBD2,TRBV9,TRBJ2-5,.,CASSAVGDYRETQYF,TGTGCCAGCAGCGCTGTCGGGGACTACCGAGAGACCCAGTACTTC
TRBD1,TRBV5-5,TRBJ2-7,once,CASSASRGQGHSYEQYF,TGTGCCAGCAGCGCGAGTAGGGGACAGGGACACTCCTACGAGCAGTACTTC
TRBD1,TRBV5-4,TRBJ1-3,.,CASSFGQGVWDSGNTIYF,TGTGCCAGCAGCTTCGGACAGGGAGTTTGGGATTCTGGAAACACCATATATTTT
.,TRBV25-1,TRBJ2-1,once,CASSESPGYNEQFF,TGTGCCAGCAGTGAATCGCCAGGGTACAATGAGCAGTTCTTC
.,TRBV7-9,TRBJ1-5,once,CASSLGQPEQPQHF,TGTGCCAGCAGCTTAGGGCAGCCGGAGCAGCCCCAGCATTTT
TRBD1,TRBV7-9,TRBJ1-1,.,CASSETGDTEAFF,TGTGCCAGCAGCGAGACAGGGGACACTGAAGCTTTCTTT
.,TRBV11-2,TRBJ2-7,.,CASSTIQGGDEQYF,TGTGCCAGCAGCACAATACAGGGTGGCGACGAGCAGTACTTC
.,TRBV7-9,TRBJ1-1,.,CASSLDGGPEAFF,TGTGCCAGCAGCCTTGACGGAGGGCCTGAAGCTTTCTTT
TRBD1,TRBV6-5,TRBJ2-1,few,CASRRQGPGHEQFF,TGTGCCAGCCGGCGACAGGGCCCCGGCCATGAGCAGTTCTTC
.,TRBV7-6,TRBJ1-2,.,CASSHILGRRAWYGYTF,TGTGCCAGCAGCCATATACTGGGACGGAGGGCTTGGTATGGCTACACCTTC
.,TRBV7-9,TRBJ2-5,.,CASSSRNSWETQYF,TGTGCCAGCAGCTCTAGGAATTCTTGGGAGACCCAGTACTTC
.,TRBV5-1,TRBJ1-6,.,CASSLAESSYNSPLHF,TGCGCCAGCAGCTTGGCGGAGAGCTCCTATAATTCACCCCTCCACTTT
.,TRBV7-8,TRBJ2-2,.,CASSLPGTGELFF,TGTGCCAGCAGCTTACCCGGGACCGGGGAGCTGTTTTTT
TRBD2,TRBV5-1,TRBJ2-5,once,CASRNPGGAETQYF,TGCGCCAGCAGGAACCCCGGGGGGGCTGAGACCCAGTACTTC
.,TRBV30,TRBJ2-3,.,CAWSATGYTDTQYF,TGTGCCTGGAGTGCAACAGGGTACACAGATACGCAGTATTTT
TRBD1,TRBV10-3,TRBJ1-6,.,CAISEGQGSSPLHF,TGTGCCATCAGTGAAGGACAGGGCAGTTCACCCCTCCACTTT
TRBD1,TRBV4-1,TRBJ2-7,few,CASSPQRTGSYEQYF,TGCGCCAGCAGCCCCCAGAGGACAGGCTCCTACGAGCAGTACTTC
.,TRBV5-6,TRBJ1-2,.,CASSLADGYTF,TGTGCCAGCAGCTTGGCCGATGGCTACACCTTC
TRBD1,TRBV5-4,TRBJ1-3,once,CASSGARTGSSGNTIYF,TGTGCCAGCAGCGGGGCCCGGACAGGGTCCTCTGGAAACACCATATATTTT
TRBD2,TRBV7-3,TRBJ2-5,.,CASSRSGGAIMTETQYF,TGTGCCAGCAGCCGTAGCGGGGGGGCGATAATGACAGAGACCCAGTACTTC
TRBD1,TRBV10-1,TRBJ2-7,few,CASISTGIRPYEQYF,TGCGCCAGCATTTCGACAGGGATAAGACCCTACGAGCAGTACTTC
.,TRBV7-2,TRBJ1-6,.,CASSDRMYNSPLHF,TGTGCCAGCAGCGACAGAATGTATAATTCACCCCTCCACTTT
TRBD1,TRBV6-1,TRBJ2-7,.,CASSARTGNSYEQYF,TGTGCCAGCAGTGCGCGGACAGGAAACTCCTACGAGCAGTACTTC
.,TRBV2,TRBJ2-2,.,CASSQTGTGELFF,TGTGCCAGCAGTCAGACAGGAACCGGGGAGCTGTTTTTT
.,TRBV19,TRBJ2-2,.,CASTSGHPNTGELFF,TGTGCCAGTACCTCGGGACATCCGAACACCGGGGAGCTGTTTTTT
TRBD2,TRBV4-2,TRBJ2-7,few,CASSQQPGLAGGLYEQYF,TGTGCCAGCAGCCAACAACCGGGACTAGCGGGGGGGCTTTACGAGCAGTACTTC
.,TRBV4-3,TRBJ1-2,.,CASSQAPGHYGYTF,TGCGCCAGCAGCCAAGCTCCGGGTCACTATGGCTACACCTTC
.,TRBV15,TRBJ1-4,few,CATSTDGLGLNEKLFF,TGTGCCACCAGCACCGATGGGTTGGGCCTTAATGAAAAACTGTTTTTT
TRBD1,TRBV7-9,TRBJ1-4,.,CASSSDRATNEKLFF,TGTGCCAGCAGCTCAGACAGGGCGACTAATGAAAAACTGTTTTTT
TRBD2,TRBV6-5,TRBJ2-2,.,CASSLSGGAPGELFF,TGTGCCAGCAGCCTTAGCGGGGGGGCCCCCGGGGAGCTGTTTTTT
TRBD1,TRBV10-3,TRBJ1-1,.,CAISEGTGGGMNTEAFF,TGTGCCATCAGTGAGGGGACAGGTGGGGGAATGAACACTGAAGCTTTCTTT
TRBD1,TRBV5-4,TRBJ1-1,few,CASTRDRGFAGTEAFF,TGTGCCAGCACCCGGGACAGGGGGTTTGCGGGCACTGAAGCTTTCTTT
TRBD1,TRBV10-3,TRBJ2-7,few,CAISDSGQGGEQYF,TGTGCCATCAGTGACTCCGGACAGGGGGGCGAGCAGTACTTC
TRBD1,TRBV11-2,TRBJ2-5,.,CASSLRTGGETQYF,TGTGCCAGCAGCTTAAGAACAGGGGGAGAGACCCAGTACTTC
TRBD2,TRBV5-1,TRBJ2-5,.,CASSPGVASGETQYF,TGCGCCAGCAGCCCGGGGGTGGCTAGCGGGGAGACCCAGTACTTC
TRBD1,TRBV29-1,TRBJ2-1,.,CSVGGTGMGYNEQFF,TGCAGCGTTGGGGGGACAGGGATGGGGTACAATGAGCAGTTCTTC
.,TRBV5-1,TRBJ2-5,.,CASSLGQGGQETQYF,TGCGCCAGCAGCTTGGGCCAGGGCGGTCAAGAGACCCAGTACTTC
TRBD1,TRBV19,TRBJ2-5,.,CASSWGGTGSETQYF,TGTGCCAGTAGTTGGGGGGGGACAGGGAGTGAGACCCAGTACTTC
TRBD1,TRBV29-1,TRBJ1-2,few,CSATTGANGYTF,TGCAGCGCTACCACAGGGGCTAACGGCTACACCTTC
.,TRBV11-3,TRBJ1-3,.,CASSRGMENTIYF,TGTGCCAGCAGCCGAGGGATGGAAAACACCATATATTTT
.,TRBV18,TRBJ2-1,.,CASSQSPDNERFF,TGTGCCAGCTCACAGTCCCCGGACAACGAGCGGTTCTTC
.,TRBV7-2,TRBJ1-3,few,CASSFAGLSGNTIYF,TGTGCCAGCAGCTTTGCGGGGCTGTCTGGAAACACCATATATTTT
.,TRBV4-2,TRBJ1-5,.,CASSQVLTDSNQPQHF,TGTGCCAGCAGCCAAGTTTTGACAGATAGCAATCAGCCCCAGCATTTT
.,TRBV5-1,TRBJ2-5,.,CASSLAPQGPETQYF,TGCGCCAGCAGCTTGGCCCCTCAGGGCCCAGAGACCCAGTACTTC
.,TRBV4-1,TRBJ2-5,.,CASSQVDFFRPEETQYF,TGCGCCAGCAGCCAAGTGGACTTTTTTAGACCCGAAGAGACCCAGTACTTC